The T cell receptor (beta chain) under discussion was sequenced for a study of neoadjuvant anti-PD-1 for oral cavity cancer. General study points: Greater tumor shrinkage accompanied bigger post-treatment sizes of preexisting clones.

The data were produced by immunoSEQ multiplex PCR, yet TCRdb's version contains in-frame clones alone and is incomplete. The data hold about 7,200 clones, with about 54% observed a single time. Turning to this clone: The antigen is unknown.

V lost 3 bases to trimming and J lost 0 bases, with 9 bases between them. Germline CDR1 is SGHAT and CDR2 is FQNNGV. This CDR3 is built from 15 residues. Patients had newly diagnosed, untreated stage II-IVA oral cavity squamous cell carcinoma. The TCR sequence derives from a person between 40 and 79 years old with oral cavity squamous cell carcinoma. Sequenced material: tumor tissue, taken before nivolumab (anti-PD-1) treatment. J is TRBJ2-1 and V is TRBV11-2; D not resolved. As DNA, the CDR3 is TGTGCCAGCAGCTTCCGGACGAGCTCCTACAATGAGCAGTTCTTC. Its protein is CASSFRTSSYNEQFF.